This entry features one T cell receptor (beta chain) sequence. Its specificity is unknown. The data derive from a study of cytomegalovirus exposure and HLA in healthy donors. Study at large: Genotyping of more than 300 donors showed that over 80% belonged to the Caucasian-associated ancestry cluster. Study-wide findings and caveats: TCR beta sequences reportedly predicted most subjects' HLA-A and HLA-B alleles accurately.

The V gene end was trimmed by 6 bases and the J gene end by 3 bases; junction bases not matched to a gene: 17. The CDR3 extends over 17 amino acids. Germline V lookup: CDR1 SGHRS, CDR2 YFSETQ. The PCR was carried out with 60 Vbeta primers and 13 Jbeta primers. Some clones are missing from TCRdb's copy, which holds only in-frame ones; the method was immunoSEQ multiplex PCR. The sample includes fewer than 150,000 clones, roughly 80% seen only once; the top ten take 6.5% to 7%. The chain employs TRBV5-1 and TRBJ2-7; 8 bases fit TRBD1. Sequencing was done on a sample of PBMCs. The source of this sequence is a man aged 35-49 years in good health and CMV-seropositive. This chain's CDR3 is CASTTGGPSTARYEQYF. Here the CDR3 DNA reads TGCGCCAGCACCACAGGGGGACCATCTACAGCCCGCTACGAGCAGTACTTC.